These 13 T cell receptor beta chains originate from one sample sequenced in a study of T cell responses to AZD1222 COVID-19 vaccine. Libraries were prepared by immunoSEQ multiplex PCR; TCRdb keeps only in-frame clonotypes and omits some of them. The table records 150,000 to 200,000 clones, approximately 93% of them present only once. Specimen: peripheral blood, collected 28 days after the second AZD1222 dose. These receptors were collected from an adult who received the AZD1222 COVID-19 vaccine.

The V gene is TRBV5-1, the J gene TRBJ1-2; 9 positions agree with TRBD1. In germline, CDR1 is SGHRS, CDR2 YFSETQ. This CDR3 is 15 amino acids long. The V segment lost 2 bases and the J segment 7 bases; nucleotides outside the gene matches: 9. CDR3 sequence reads: CASSFPDRGPGGYTF. The CDR3 coding sequence is TGCGCCAGCAGCTTCCCGGACAGGGGACCTGGTGGCTACACCTTC.

The V call is TRBV5-1, the J call TRBJ1-1, with TRBD1 as a possible D gene (6 bases). CDR3 length: 15 residues. CDR1 is SGHRS, CDR2 YFSETQ, per germline. Trimming took off 5 bases at V and 1 base at J, with 15 bases between the two ends. The CDR3 DNA reads TGCGCCAGCAGTCCTGTCGGGGGCCCGAACACTGAAGCTTTCTTT. This translates into CASSPVGGPNTEAFF.

The V and J genes are TRBV5-5 and TRBJ1-5; a weak D match, TRBD1 (5 bases). Germline assignment: CDR1 SGHKS and CDR2 YYEKEE (reference sequence). Between the trimmed V and J ends, which lost 2 bases and 0 bases, there was a span of 9 bases. The CDR3 covers 15 residues. CDR3 sequence reads: CASSFGGFSNQPQHF. The DNA for the CDR3 is TGTGCCAGCAGCTTTGGGGGGTTTAGCAATCAGCCCCAGCATTTT.

The V gene is TRBV5-1, the J gene TRBJ2-7; no reliable D call. CDR1 and CDR2 from the germline V gene are SGHRS and YFSETQ. There are 12 residues in the CDR3. Trimming left V 5 bases short and J 5 bases short, with 11 bases between. The CDR3 loop is CASSFSFDEQYF. CDR3 nucleotides: TGCGCCAGCAGTTTTAGCTTCGACGAGCAGTACTTC. Looking up the rest from reference TRBV5-1 and TRBJ2-7 gives the full variable domain: KAGVTQTPRYLIKTRGQQVTLSCSPISGHRSVSWYQQTPGQGLQFLFEYFSETQRNKGNFPGRFSGRQFSNSRSEMNVSTLELGDSALYLCASSFSFDEQYFGPGTRLTVT.

The V call is TRBV5-1, the J call TRBJ2-3; the D gene is possibly TRBD2 (5 bases). The CDR3 is 16 amino acids. Germline lookup yields CDR1 SGHRS and CDR2 YFSETQ. V lost 4 bases, J lost 0 bases, and 15 bases lay in between. For the CDR3, the DNA is TGCGCCAGCAGCCCCGGGGAGAGACCTAGCACAGATACGCAGTATTTT. Protein: CASSPGERPSTDTQYF.

This chain connects TRBV4-2 to TRBJ2-1, with D perhaps being TRBD1 or TRBD2 (5 bases each). V gave up 0 bases and J gave up 7 bases, with 16 bases separating them. The germline V gene encodes CDR1 LGHNA and CDR2 YNFKEQ. This CDR3 comprises 16 residues. The CDR3, as DNA: TGTGCCAGCAGCCAAGATGGGACCTCCCCGGGAAATGAGCAGTTCTTC. Translating gives CASSQDGTSPGNEQFF.

This sequence joins TRBV3-1 (or the pseudogene TRBV3-2) and TRBJ1-1; D call uncertain. CDR1 is LGHDT and CDR2 is YNNKEL in the germline V gene (reference sequence). Trimming stripped 1 base from V and 7 bases from J, with 4 bases between. This CDR3 has 11 amino acids. CDR3 protein: CASSQGHEAFF. CDR3 sequence (DNA): TGTGCCAGCAGCCAAGGTCATGAAGCTTTCTTT.

Comment on this clone: This CDR3 is also generated by other DNA sequences in the sample. V gene TRBV7-2 combines with J gene TRBJ1-2; weak D call: TRBD1 (6 bases). The CDR3 is 13 amino acids. In germline, CDR1 is SGHTA, CDR2 FQGNSA. V lost 5 bases and J lost 2, with 9 bases in between. The DNA for the CDR3 is TGTGCCAGCAGCCCTGACAGGAACTATGGCTACACCTTC. Amino acid sequence: CASSPDRNYGYTF.

A few counts support this clone. The chain has TRBV5-4 and TRBJ2-7; unclear D gene. Looked up from germline, CDR1 is SGHNT and CDR2 is YYREEE (reference sequence). V gave up 4 bases and J gave up 5 bases, with 13 bases separating them. CDR3 length: 13 residues. CDR3 sequence (DNA): TGTGCCAGCAGCGCACCCGGTCGTGACGAGCAGTACTTC. Amino acids: CASSAPGRDEQYF.

The chain has TRBV27 and TRBJ2-7, with 8 bases aligning to TRBD1. CDR3 length: 14 residues. The ends lost 2 bases at V and 4 bases at J; junction bases unmatched: 4. CDR1 is MNHEY, CDR2 SMNVEV, per germline (reference sequence). This chain's CDR3 is CASSLQGALYEQYF. As DNA, the CDR3 is TGTGCCAGCAGTTTACAGGGGGCGCTTTACGAGCAGTACTTC.

For the CDR3, the DNA is TGTGCCATCACCCTAGGGGGGGCGAACACTGAAGCTTTCTTT. The encoded protein is CAITLGGANTEAFF. The gene calls are TRBV10-3 and TRBJ1-1, with D possibly TRBD1 on 6 matching bases. The CDR3 covers 14 residues. The V and J ends lost 7 bases and 1 base respectively, with 13 bases between them. CDR1 is ENHRY, CDR2 SYGVKD, per germline.

The V gene is TRBV7-2, the J gene TRBJ1-1; weak D call: TRBD1 (6 bases). With 7 bases removed from V and 8 bases from J, the gap between germline ends came to 11 bases. Looked up from germline, CDR1 is SGHTA and CDR2 is FQGNSA. CDR3 size: 11 residues. The CDR3 loop is CASTEGGEAFF. In nucleotides, the CDR3 is TGTGCCAGCACCGAGGGGGGGGAAGCTTTCTTT. Based on the CDR3 plus reference TRBV7-2 and TRBJ1-1, the full variable domain is GAGVSQSPSNKVTEKGKDVELRCDPISGHTALYWYRQSLGQGLEFLIYFQGNSAPDKSGLPSDRFSAERTGGSVSTLTIQRTQQEDSAVYLCASTEGGEAFFGQGTRLTVV.

The chain is built from TRBV6-5 and TRBJ1-2, with TRBD1 matching over 7 bases. From germline, CDR1 is MNHEY and CDR2 SVGAGI. Unmatched junction bases numbered 7, after V lost 0 bases and J lost 9 bases. This CDR3 region has 14 residues. The CDR3 spells CASSYSLTGQSYTF. DNA for the CDR3: TGTGCCAGCAGTTACTCGCTGACAGGGCAAAGCTACACCTTC.